This TCR beta chain was sequenced for a study of blood T cell repertoires in COVID-19. The wider study: The analysed material was cDNA or gDNA that came from T cells, B-cell-depleted T cells, or PBMCs.

This clone has a handful of counts. In the authors' methods: The assay estimated nucleated cells by amplifying reference gene primers. Some clones are missing from TCRdb's copy, which holds only in-frame ones; the method was immunoSEQ multiplex PCR. D and trimming were read from the DNA, whereas the V and J calls and clone size are those reported in that table. Seen here are about 190,000 clones, around 85% observed once, and the top ten hold 9.5% to 15%. The V and J ends lost 3 bases and 8 bases respectively, with 13 bases between them. The CDR3 sequence is 14 residues long. CDR1 is MDHEN and CDR2 is SYDVKM in the germline V gene.

The sequenced sample was peripheral blood. J is TRBJ1-4 and V is TRBV28, with a tentative D call TRBD1 (6 bases). The sequence was obtained from a woman in her forties or fifties with acute or convalescent COVID-19. CDR3 DNA: TGTGCCAGCAGTTTCGACAGGTTAGAGGAAAAACTGTTTTTT. This encodes CASSFDRLEEKLFF. The complete variable domain, with remaining parts taken from reference TRBV28 and TRBJ1-4, reads DVKVTQSSRYLVKRTGEKVFLECVQDMDHENMFWYRQDPGLGLRLIYFSYDVKMKEKGDIPEGYSVSREKKERFSLILESASTNQTSMYLCASSFDRLEEKLFFGSGTQLSVL.